This T cell receptor beta chain emerged from a study of siplizumab effects on memory and regulatory T cells. Points from the study as a whole: Naive T cells seemed more diverse than memory cells and seemed major alloresponse contributors. Proliferating clones, CD4+ or CD8+, lacked an assignable naive or memory phenotype in roughly 80-96% of cases.

CDR3 length equals 14 residues. The V end lost 6 bases, the J end lost 0 bases, and 9 bases lay between the germline ends. Germline CDR1 is SQVTM and CDR2 is ANQGSEA. Per sample, 95,000 to 100,000 TCR templates were assayed. Libraries were prepared by immunoSEQ multiplex PCR; TCRdb keeps only in-frame clonotypes and omits some of them. The sample records some 100,000 clones, 75% to 95% being singletons. A remark on this clone: Its specificity is not known.

Sequenced: CD4+ T cells sorted from blood. The rearrangement joins TRBV29-1 to TRBJ2-6; D may be TRBD1 (5 bases). The TCR was taken from a human donor in good health. Some clones in this sample may be carry-over from other donors' samples. In DNA, the CDR3 is TGCAGCGTGGCAGGGCTCTCTGGGGCCAACGTCCTGACTTTC. This codes for CSVAGLSGANVLTF.